This T cell receptor (beta chain) is drawn from a study of OX40 agonist ivuxolimab in advanced cancers. Study in general: About 40% of patients had received prior checkpoint inhibitor therapy.

Trimming at V came to 4 bases and at J to 6 bases, leaving 16 bases not matched to a gene. Germline loops: CDR1 SGHVS, CDR2 FNYEAQ. The CDR3 extends over 17 amino acids. Libraries were prepared by immunoSEQ multiplex PCR; TCRdb keeps only in-frame clonotypes and omits some of them. This table has tens of thousands of clones, over 75% appearing once. This clone was found once. V and J are TRBV7-6 and TRBJ2-3; 7 positions agree with TRBD1. The specimen comprised CD4+ or CD8+ T cells sorted from blood, sampled in a trial of the OX40 agonist ivuxolimab. The clonotype was recovered from an adult with an advanced solid tumor such as melanoma, head and neck, liver or kidney cancer. This CDR3 is CASSSRPRGTFWDTQYF. DNA of the CDR3: TGTGCCAGCAGCTCGAGGCCCAGGGGGACGTTTTGGGATACGCAGTATTTT.